Listed below are T cell receptor beta chains from one sample, sequenced in a study of early T cells in non-severe SARS-CoV-2 infection. TCRdb ran MiXCR on the 5' RACE reads and lists one entry per CDR3 protein. Here the sample spans under 75,000 distinct CDR3 sequences, about 13% being singletons. The specimen sequenced was whole blood. These receptor sequences come from an adult who was a healthcare worker with PCR-confirmed SARS-CoV-2 infection or an uninfected control (not recorded which). Both conserved end residues are part of each CDR3. The D gene is left open where the match is weak. Not all rows give a size; the values are once, few, many and, for expanded clones, a class.

D gene	clone size	J gene	V gene	CDR3 length	CDR3 DNA	CDR3 protein
-	many	TRBJ2-3	TRBV10-2	14	TGCGCCAGCAGGGACGCGGGGGCCACAGATACGCAGTATTTT	CASRDAGATDTQYF
TRBD1	-	TRBJ1-6	TRBV29-1	11	TGCAGCGTGGGACAGAATTCACCCCTCCACTTT	CSVGQNSPLHF
TRBD1	-	TRBJ1-3	TRBV5-1	14	TGCGCCAGCAGCCTGACAGGGGTTGGAAACACCATATATTTT	CASSLTGVGNTIYF
-	few	TRBJ2-2	TRBV4-3	14	TGCGCCAGCAGCCAAGAGAGCTATGGCGGGGAGCTGTTTTTT	CASSQESYGGELFF
TRBD2	-	TRBJ2-3	TRBV29-1	14	TGCAGCGTTGTTCTAGCGGTGAGCACAGATACGCAGTATTTT	CSVVLAVSTDTQYF
TRBD2	many	TRBJ2-3	TRBV5-6	17	TGTGCCAGCAGCCCAGGCCCCGGGACTAGGGTCGCAGATACGCAGTATTTT	CASSPGPGTRVADTQYF
-	few	TRBJ1-1	TRBV20-1	15	TGCAGTGCTTCTCTGAGGGTCAGTATGAACACTGAAGCTTTCTTT	CSASLRVSMNTEAFF
TRBD2	few	TRBJ2-1	TRBV20-1	13	TGCAGTGCCCGGGGACTAGCGGACAATGAGCAGTTCTTC	CSARGLADNEQFF
TRBD1	few	TRBJ2-1	TRBV5-4	18	TGTGCCAGCAGCCACGGACAGGGTGGGTTTCTAAGCTACAATGAGCAGTTCTTC	CASSHGQGGFLSYNEQFF
-	-	TRBJ2-4	TRBV4-2	17	TGTGCCAGCAGCCAAGAACTAGCTGGAGGGGCCAAAAACATTCAGTACTTC	CASSQELAGGAKNIQYF